This T cell receptor (beta chain) stems from a study of T cell responses to AZD1222 COVID-19 vaccine. Study observations and caveats: Regions 160-218 and 743-854 dominated among vaccine-associated CD4 TCRs spanning spike. Vaccination with two AZD1222 doses was followed by a rise in Spike-specific TCR breadth and depth. Donors skewed white British and female; clonal diversity was possibly underestimated. Regions left unmutated in variants are reportedly the target of nearly half of spike-specific TCRs.

Of note for this clone: Its antigen is currently unknown.

Clones were sequenced by immunoSEQ multiplex PCR, and TCRdb holds only the in-frame ones, with some missing. The repertoire consists of over 110,000 clones, with around nine tenths occurring once and the leading ten covering over 8.5%. CDR3 length equals 15 residues. V gave up 0 bases and J gave up 1 base, with 9 bases separating them. CDR1 and CDR2 from the germline V gene are MGHRA and YSYEKL. The chain recombines TRBV4-1 with TRBJ1-1; D is ambiguous. This TCR was sampled from an adult who received the AZD1222 COVID-19 vaccine. Specimen: peripheral blood, collected 28 days after the second AZD1222 dose. CDR3 DNA sequence: TGCGCCAGCAGCCAAGAGGTACAAGCGAACACTGAAGCTTTCTTT. Its protein is CASSQEVQANTEAFF.